These 25 T cell receptor beta chains were all obtained from the same sample, sequenced in a study of blood T cell repertoires in COVID-19. The assay was immunoSEQ multiplex PCR, and TCRdb's table has in-frame clones only and misses some. This repertoire shows some 250,000 clones, 81% found once; its top ten account for about 8%. Source material: peripheral blood. The receptor source for this set is an elderly woman with acute or convalescent COVID-19.

V and J are TRBV6-5 and TRBJ2-7; 10 nucleotides match TRBD2. Trimming took 4 bases from V and 7 from J; bases not matched to a gene: 10. The CDR3 length is 15 residues. Germline lookup yields CDR1 MNHEY and CDR2 SVGAGI. In DNA form, the CDR3 reads TGTGCCAGCAGTTTAGAGGCTAGCGGGAGAGGAGAGCAGTACTTC. Its translation is CASSLEASGRGEQYF.

The V call is TRBV7-2, the J call TRBJ1-5; D perhaps matches TRBD1 (5 bases). The V and J ends lost 6 bases and 2 bases respectively, with 11 bases between them. This CDR3 comprises 14 residues. Germline values: CDR1 SGHTA, CDR2 FQGNSA. CDR3 coding DNA: TGTGCCAGCAGTATGGGGCTTCGCAATCAGCCCCAGCATTTT. It yields the protein CASSMGLRNQPQHF.

This clone was counted between two and nine times. V is TRBV5-5 and J is TRBJ1-1, with D unclear. Between the trimmed V and J ends, which lost 1 base and 0 bases, there was a span of 10 bases. In germline, CDR1 is SGHKS, CDR2 YYEKEE (reference sequence). There are 15 residues in the CDR3. The DNA for the CDR3 is TGTGCCAGCAGCTTGACCTTAGTGGTGAACACTGAAGCTTTCTTT. Protein product: CASSLTLVVNTEAFF.

The chain carries TRBV5-1 and TRBJ2-2; TRBD2 matches at 7 bases. Trimming removed 0 bases from V and 6 bases from J; junction bases left unmatched: 8. This CDR3 has 16 residues. Germline V gene sequence: CDR1 SGHRS, CDR2 YFSETQ. As DNA, the CDR3 is TGCGCCAGCAGCTTGGTCCCGGGACTATCCTCCGGGGAGCTGTTTTTT. Protein: CASSLVPGLSSGELFF.

V gene TRBV29-1 combines with J gene TRBJ1-1, with D possibly matching TRBD1 (5 bases). Trimming pared 3 bases from V and 4 bases from J, leaving 9 bases between. This CDR3 has 12 residues. Germline loops: CDR1 SQVTM, CDR2 ANQGSEA. The CDR3 sequence is CSVDRGFTEAFF. For the CDR3, the DNA is TGCAGCGTTGATCGGGGGTTCACTGAAGCTTTCTTT.

This chain connects TRBV19 to TRBJ2-1; a weak D match, TRBD2 (5 bases). The CDR3 spans 14 residues. Germline CDR1 and CDR2: LNHDA and SQIVND (reference sequence). Trimming shortened V by 3 bases and J by 1 base, and 7 bases separated the two germline ends. The CDR3 DNA follows: TGTGCCAGTAGTATCGGACTGTCCTACAATGAGCAGTTCTTC. Translated, it gives CASSIGLSYNEQFF. Together with reference TRBV19 and TRBJ2-1, the CDR3 gives the full variable domain: DGGITQSPKYLFRKEGQNVTLSCEQNLNHDAMYWYRQDPGQGLRLIYYSQIVNDFQKGDIAEGYSVSREKKESFPLTVTSAQKNPTAFYLCASSIGLSYNEQFFGPGTRLTVL.

In the case of this clone: Other DNA sequences of this sample code for an identical CDR3. This rearrangement joins TRBV7-2 to TRBJ2-2; TRBD1 matches at 9 bases. J gave up 6 bases and V 2 bases, and 1 base lay outside the gene matches. The CDR3 consists of 14 residues. Per the germline V gene, CDR1 is SGHTA and CDR2 is FQGNSA. CDR3 bases: TGTGCCAGCAGCTTAAGACAGGGGGCCGGGGAGCTGTTTTTT. This sequence encodes CASSLRQGAGELFF. The entire variable domain, with the rest obtained from reference TRBV7-2 and TRBJ2-2, is as follows: GAGVSQSPSNKVTEKGKDVELRCDPISGHTALYWYRQSLGQGLEFLIYFQGNSAPDKSGLPSDRFSAERTGGSVSTLTIQRTQQEDSAVYLCASSLRQGAGELFFGEGSRLTVL.

The chain links TRBV3-1 (or the pseudogene TRBV3-2) to TRBJ2-7, with a weak D call TRBD2 (6 bases). V was cut by 0 bases and J by 3 bases, with 12 bases left in between. Germline V gene data show CDR1 as LGHDT and CDR2 as YNNKEL (reference sequence). The CDR3 spans 15 residues. The chain's CDR3 is CASSQDASVHYEQYF. CDR3 nucleotide sequence: TGTGCCAGCAGCCAAGATGCTAGCGTCCACTACGAGCAGTACTTC.

The chain carries TRBV7-9 and TRBJ1-4; perhaps TRBD1 as D (6 bases). This CDR3 has 15 amino acids. The ends were cut back, 5 bases at V and 3 bases at J, with 13 bases in the middle. Germline V gene lookup returns CDR1 SEHNR and CDR2 FQNEAQ (reference sequence). The CDR3 DNA sequence: TGTGCCAGCAGCCCAGGGGACAAAGCTAATGAAAAACTGTTTTTT. This translates into CASSPGDKANEKLFF.

J is TRBJ1-2 and V is TRBV15; D uncertain. The ends were cut back, 1 base at V and 7 bases at J, with 10 bases in the middle. This CDR3 has 13 amino acids. Germline loops: CDR1 LNHNV, CDR2 YYDKDF (reference sequence). For the CDR3, the DNA is TGTGCCACCAGCAGAGCCGGGGTGAGTGGCTACACCTTC. Its translation: CATSRAGVSGYTF.

The chain recombines TRBV3-1 (or the pseudogene TRBV3-2) with TRBJ2-3; D is possibly TRBD2 (6 bases). From germline, CDR1 is LGHDT and CDR2 YNNKEL (reference sequence). V lost 3 bases to trimming and J lost 5 bases, with 6 bases between them. This CDR3 has 12 residues. The CDR3 DNA follows: TGTGCCAGCAGCCAGGGGGGAGATACGCAGTATTTT. Amino acids: CASSQGGDTQYF.

The chain couples TRBV5-1 to TRBJ1-1, with no clear D. V was shortened by 1 base and J by 5 bases, with 15 bases between the two germline ends. The length of the CDR3 is 15 residues. CDR1 SGHRS and CDR2 YFSETQ come from the germline V gene. The CDR3 nucleotides are TGCGCCAGCAGCTTGTGGTCAAGCTCGGGGACTGAAGCTTTCTTT. Amino acids: CASSLWSSSGTEAFF.

This clone turned up a few times. The chain recombines TRBV2 with TRBJ1-2; D is possibly TRBD1 (6 bases). Trimming removed 5 bases from V and 8 bases from J, with 18 bases in between. Germline V gene lookup returns CDR1 SNHLY and CDR2 FYNNEI. This CDR3 contains 14 residues. This chain's CDR3 is CASSLRRGAQGYTF. CDR3 in DNA: TGTGCCAGCAGTCTCCGCCGGGGGGCGCAAGGCTACACCTTC.

This chain connects TRBV7-2 to TRBJ1-6, with a possible D match to TRBD1 (6 bases). Per germline, CDR1 SGHTA and CDR2 FQGNSA. The CDR3 contains 15 residues. The V end was cut by 1 base, the J end by 6 bases, with 10 bases between. In DNA, the CDR3 is TGTGCCAGCAGCTTAGAACAGGGCAGTAATTCACCCCTCCACTTT. This sequence encodes CASSLEQGSNSPLHF.

This clone came up once. The CDR3 loop is CASSLPSGGGETQYF. CDR3 coding DNA: TGTGCCAGCAGCTTACCTAGCGGGGGCGGGGAGACCCAGTACTTC. The gene calls are TRBV7-6 and TRBJ2-5; 10 bases line up with TRBD2. CDR3 size: 15 residues. Germline CDR1 reads SGHVS; CDR2 reads FNYEAQ. V was clipped by 2 bases and J by 5 bases; unmatched bases: 5.

This clone was found a few times. The rearrangement joins TRBV18 to TRBJ1-3; no definite D call. The ends were cut back, 0 bases at V and 0 bases at J, with 9 bases in the middle. This CDR3 comprises 16 residues. Germline CDR1 and CDR2: KGHSH and LQKENI. CDR3 region: CASSPPMGDSGNTIYF. Here the CDR3 DNA reads TGTGCCAGCTCACCACCGATGGGAGACTCTGGAAACACCATATATTTT. Filled out from reference TRBV18 and TRBJ1-3, the complete variable domain reads NAGVMQNPRHLVRRRGQEARLRCSPMKGHSHVYWYRQLPEEGLKFMVYLQKENIIDESGMPKERFSAEFPKEGPSILRIQQVVRGDSAAYFCASSPPMGDSGNTIYFGEGSWLTVV.

The genes are TRBV10-3 and TRBJ1-5; D is ambiguous. Germline values: CDR1 ENHRY, CDR2 SYGVKD. Trimming left V 3 bases short and J 3 bases short, with 12 bases between. The CDR3 length is 15 residues. The CDR3 loop reads CAISDPGSDNQPQHF. The CDR3 coding sequence is TGTGCCATCAGTGACCCGGGATCAGACAATCAGCCCCAGCATTTT.

The rearrangement joins TRBV6-5 to TRBJ2-7; TRBD1 matches 11 bases. The CDR3 extends over 14 amino acids. With V trimmed by 6 bases and J by 3 bases, 4 bases remained unmatched. CDR1 and CDR2 from the germline V gene are MNHEY and SVGAGI. CDR3 sequence: CASRAGTGGYEQYF. The CDR3 DNA reads as TGTGCCAGCAGAGCCGGGACAGGGGGCTACGAGCAGTACTTC.

This clone was seen just once. The chain is built from TRBV18 and TRBJ2-5; 10 bases align to TRBD2. The CDR3 has 16 residues. The V gene's germline CDR1 is KGHSH and CDR2 LQKENI. The junction had 7 bases not matched to a gene; V was cut back by 2 bases and J by 4 bases. The CDR3 DNA reads as TGTGCCAGCTCACCAACCGCTAGCGGGGGTATAGAGACCCAGTACTTC. Its protein is CASSPTASGGIETQYF.

The chain carries TRBV9 and TRBJ2-5; TRBD1 agrees at 8 bases. Germline V gene lookup returns CDR1 SGDLS and CDR2 YYNGEE. With 3 bases clipped from V and 4 bases from J, the junction kept 8 bases outside the gene matches. The CDR3 is made up of 15 amino acids. The CDR3, as DNA: TGTGCCAGCAGCGGAGGTGGACAGGGCCGAGAGACCCAGTACTTC. Translating it yields CASSGGGQGRETQYF.

The CDR3 DNA reads as TGTGCCAGCAGCCGCAGTCGACAGTACACCTTC. Its protein product is CASSRSRQYTF. The V call is TRBV13, the J call TRBJ1-2, with D possibly being TRBD1 (5 bases). The CDR3 is 11 residues long. Germline V CDR1 and CDR2: PRHDT, FYEKMQ (reference sequence). V dropped 5 bases and J dropped 11 bases, with 12 bases sitting between them.

This clone was observed a handful of times. The chain is built from TRBV5-1 and TRBJ1-4, with 9 positions matching TRBD1. This CDR3 spans 16 amino acids. Germline loops: CDR1 SGHRS, CDR2 YFSETQ. V shed 0 bases and J 7 bases; nucleotides not matched to a gene: 7. The CDR3 bases are TGCGCCAGCAGCTTGGCCCCACAGGGGGCGGCTGAAAAACTGTTTTTT. It translates to CASSLAPQGAAEKLFF.

This clone was counted once. The chain carries TRBV9 and TRBJ2-7; D possibly corresponds to TRBD1 (6 bases). The germline V gene has CDR1 SGDLS and CDR2 YYNGEE. V lost 3 bases and J lost 2, with 15 bases in between. The CDR3 length is 15 residues. The CDR3 coding sequence is TGTGCCAGCAGCGAGGGGTCAACAGGGACCTACGAGCAGTACTTC. Its protein product is CASSEGSTGTYEQYF.

The CDR3 loop reads CASSEAAGGLYGYTF. In nucleotides, the CDR3 is TGTGCCAGCAGTGAAGCAGCAGGGGGTTTGTATGGCTACACCTTC. The chain couples TRBV6-1 to TRBJ1-2, with 7 bases matching TRBD1. V shed 0 bases and J 5 bases; nucleotides not matched to a gene: 6. Germline CDR1 is MNHNS and CDR2 is SASEGT. The CDR3 totals 15 residues.

V usage is TRBV5-1 and J usage is TRBJ1-2, with a tentative D call TRBD1 (5 bases). The CDR3 loop spans 14 amino acids. The V gene's germline CDR1 is SGHRS and CDR2 YFSETQ. V gave up 0 bases and J gave up 1 base, with 7 bases separating them. In DNA, the CDR3 is TGCGCCAGCAGCTTGGCGGGGGATAACTATGGCTACACCTTC. Its protein product is CASSLAGDNYGYTF.